Following are 26 T cell receptor beta chains from one sample sequenced in a study of cytotoxic CD8 clonotypes in ibrutinib-treated CLL (dated by TCRdb to the early 2020s). The receptor library was made with the immunoSEQ multiplex PCR assay. What TCRdb holds here is the immuneACCESS table cut down to in-frame rearrangements. Part of the clones is not present; checked against another copy, under half of the missing clones reflect an unresolved V gene, and the others are unexplained. The sample profile shows 30,000 or so clones; roughly 57% of them were found once. The top ten constitute around 5.1% of the sample. This specimen was PBMCs, taken before ibrutinib treatment. Receptor source: a human donor with chronic lymphocytic leukemia.

The CDR3 region is CAISVYRGSGTDTQYF. The CDR3, as DNA: TGTGCCATCAGTGTTTACAGGGGAAGCGGCACAGATACGCAGTATTTT. V usage is TRBV10-3 and J usage is TRBJ2-3; 7 positions agree with TRBD1. The V gene's germline CDR1 is ENHRY and CDR2 SYGVKD. The CDR3 runs to 16 residues. The junction had 8 bases not matched to a gene; V was cut back by 4 bases and J by 1 base.

The rearrangement uses TRBV6-5 and TRBJ1-5, with TRBD1 identical over 9 bases. Looked up from germline, CDR1 is MNHEY and CDR2 is SVGAGI. V lost 5 bases to trimming and J lost 3 bases; unmatched junction nucleotides: 2. The CDR3 sequence is 14 residues long. The CDR3: CASSRTGDNQPQHF. CDR3 bases: TGTGCCAGCAGTCGGACAGGGGACAATCAGCCCCAGCATTTT.

V gene TRBV18 combines with J gene TRBJ2-5, with 10 bases fitting TRBD2. This CDR3 is built from 14 residues. CDR1 KGHSH and CDR2 LQKENI come from the germline V gene. V gave up 4 bases and J gave up 6 bases; unmatched junction bases: 5. The CDR3 DNA reads TGTGCCAGCTCACGGGGACTAGCGCTTCAGACCCAGTACTTC. Amino acid sequence: CASSRGLALQTQYF.

This rearrangement joins TRBV12-5 to TRBJ2-7; D perhaps matches TRBD2 (6 bases). CDR1 and CDR2 (germline): LGHNT, FRNRAP. There are 15 residues in the CDR3. V was trimmed by 0 bases and J by 2 bases, leaving 11 bases between them. The CDR3 bases are TGTGCTAGTGGTTTGGTACTTCGGGGGACCTACGAGCAGTACTTC. Translating gives CASGLVLRGTYEQYF.

The chain links TRBV27 to TRBJ2-7; possible D gene TRBD1, 5 bases. V lost 3 bases, J lost 3 bases, and 12 bases lay in between. This CDR3 spans 14 amino acids. Germline V gene data show CDR1 as MNHEY and CDR2 as SMNVEV (reference sequence). The CDR3 DNA sequence: TGTGCCAGCAGTTTCCAAGGGGTGGGCTACGAGCAGTACTTC. It specifies CASSFQGVGYEQYF.

This clone was counted a few times. This sequence joins TRBV7-8 and TRBJ2-7; D gene ambiguous. Looked up from germline, CDR1 is SGHVS and CDR2 is FQNEAQ. Trimming removed 1 base from V and 5 bases from J, with 12 bases in between. CDR3 size: 14 residues. The CDR3 DNA is TGTGCCAGCAGCTTAGAAGTTTATGGGGACGAGCAGTACTTC. Protein: CASSLEVYGDEQYF.

The chain carries TRBV9 and TRBJ1-1; D ambiguous. CDR1 and CDR2 from the germline V gene are SGDLS and YYNGEE. This CDR3 spans 13 amino acids. With 0 bases removed from V and 3 bases from J, the gap between germline ends came to 6 bases. The CDR3 bases are TGTGCCAGCAGCGTAGGGCAGCACACTGAAGCTTTCTTT. It specifies CASSVGQHTEAFF. The full variable domain, its missing parts supplied by reference TRBV9 and TRBJ1-1, is DSGVTQTPKHLITATGQRVTLRCSPRSGDLSVYWYQQSLDQGLQFLIQYYNGEERAKGNILERFSAQQFPDLHSELNLSSLELGDSALYFCASSVGQHTEAFFGQGTRLTVV.

The gene calls are TRBV5-1 and TRBJ2-1; D is unclear. V lost 0 bases and J lost 5, with 6 bases in between. Germline CDR1 reads SGHRS; CDR2 reads YFSETQ. The CDR3 totals 13 residues. The CDR3 sequence: CASSLVLDNEQFF. DNA for the CDR3: TGCGCCAGCAGCTTGGTTCTGGACAATGAGCAGTTCTTC.

This clone was observed a handful of times. This chain uses TRBV5-5 with TRBJ2-1, with a tentative D call TRBD2 (6 bases). The CDR3 totals 18 residues. Trimming cost V 4 bases and J 7 bases, with 27 bases left between them. CDR1 is SGHKS and CDR2 is YYEKEE in the germline V gene (reference sequence). The DNA for the CDR3 is TGTGCCAGCAGCCGCTACTCACGAAGGGAGGTCAGGGTGAATGAGCAGTTCTTC. Protein product: CASSRYSRREVRVNEQFF.

There are a few counts of this clone. The chain carries TRBV27 and TRBJ2-7, with 11 bases lining up with TRBD1. The CDR3 contains 13 residues. The germline gives CDR1 MNHEY, CDR2 SMNVEV (reference sequence). V shed 6 bases and J 9 bases; nucleotides not matched to a gene: 7. In DNA form, the CDR3 reads TGTGCCAGCAGCCCGGACAGGGGGCTACCGCAGTACTTC. The encoded protein is CASSPDRGLPQYF.

V is TRBV7-3 and J is TRBJ2-2, with D unclear. CDR3 size: 16 residues. The germline V gene has CDR1 SGHTA and CDR2 FQGTGA. Trimming took off 0 bases at V and 4 bases at J, with 12 bases between the two ends. DNA for the CDR3: TGTGCCAGCAGCTTAACCCGGGCCCCGGGCACCGGGGAGCTGTTTTTT. It specifies CASSLTRAPGTGELFF.

V gene TRBV7-2 combines with J gene TRBJ2-7, with 7 bases matching TRBD1. V gave up 6 bases and J gave up 3 bases; unmatched junction bases: 11. The CDR3 sequence is 15 residues long. Germline V lookup: CDR1 SGHTA, CDR2 FQGNSA. DNA of the CDR3: TGTGCCAGCAGTCACACCTACAGGGGTCGCTACGAGCAGTACTTC. Its translation is CASSHTYRGRYEQYF.

V and J are TRBV7-2 and TRBJ2-1, with D possibly matching TRBD2 (6 bases). This CDR3 contains 13 residues. CDR1 is SGHTA, CDR2 FQGNSA, per germline. Trimming cost V 2 bases and J 12 bases, with 14 bases left between them. In DNA form, the CDR3 reads TGTGCCAGCAGCTTACCGGAGGGACTGAGGCAGTTCTTC. Translation gives CASSLPEGLRQFF.

V and J are TRBV9 and TRBJ2-7; D is uncertain. V was cut by 3 bases and J by 7 bases, with 14 bases left in between. Germline V gene data show CDR1 as SGDLS and CDR2 as YYNGEE. The CDR3 consists of 13 residues. The chain's CDR3 is CASSAKLVGEQYF. In DNA, the CDR3 is TGTGCCAGCAGCGCAAAGTTAGTGGGAGAGCAGTACTTC.

V and J are TRBV29-1 and TRBJ2-7; D ambiguous. CDR1 and CDR2 (germline): SQVTM, ANQGSEA. CDR3 size: 12 residues. V was cut by 6 bases and J by 2 bases, with 11 bases left in between. CDR3 in DNA: TGCAGCGTCACTACCCCTACCTACGAGCAGTACTTC. This sequence encodes CSVTTPTYEQYF.

V is TRBV7-3 and J is TRBJ2-3; 9 nucleotides align to TRBD1. The trim removed 4 bases at V and 5 bases at J, leaving 7 bases unmatched. This CDR3 has 15 residues. Germline lookup yields CDR1 SGHTA and CDR2 FQGTGA. The CDR3: CASSWTGEAGDTQYF. CDR3 DNA sequence: TGTGCCAGCAGCTGGACAGGGGAGGCCGGAGATACGCAGTATTTT.

The J gene is TRBJ2-6, the V gene TRBV19; 11 nucleotides align to TRBD1. V shed 4 bases, J shed 0 bases, and the junction held 8 bases outside the gene matches. Germline CDR1 LNHDA, CDR2 SQIVND (reference sequence). This CDR3 has 19 amino acids. The CDR3 sequence is CASSTTGTGGFSGANVLTF. DNA for the CDR3: TGTGCCAGTAGTACCACCGGGACAGGGGGGTTCTCTGGGGCCAACGTCCTGACTTTC.

This clone was picked up a small number of times. V and J are TRBV6-5 and TRBJ2-2; possible D gene TRBD2, 6 bases. The V and J ends lost 8 bases and 5 bases respectively, with 15 bases between them. Germline V gene data show CDR1 as MNHEY and CDR2 as SVGAGI. The CDR3 is made up of 14 amino acids. The CDR3, as DNA: TGTGCCAGCGTAGCAGGCGGGAAGACCGGGGAGCTGTTTTTT. It yields the protein CASVAGGKTGELFF.

This chain links TRBV10-3 with TRBJ2-3, with 8 bases fitting TRBD2. V lost 10 bases and J lost 0; bases outside the gene matches: 9. CDR3 length equals 15 residues. The germline CDR1 and CDR2 sequences are ENHRY and SYGVKD. The CDR3 coding sequence is TGTGCCACCCACGGCGGGGGGCGAAGCACAGATACGCAGTATTTT. Encoded protein: CATHGGGRSTDTQYF.

This clone was detected only once. This chain links TRBV10-1 with TRBJ2-3; 7 bases match TRBD2. V shed 0 bases and J 0 bases; nucleotides not matched to a gene: 6. Germline V gene data show CDR1 as WNHNN and CDR2 as SYGVQD (reference sequence). CDR3 length equals 17 residues. CDR3 residues: CASSESPRAGSTDTQYF. The CDR3 nucleotides are TGCGCCAGCAGTGAGTCGCCCCGAGCGGGGAGCACAGATACGCAGTATTTT.

The V and J genes are TRBV6-6 and TRBJ1-2; D is uncertain. V lost 0 bases, J lost 4 bases, and 9 bases lay in between. The CDR3 runs to 14 residues. Germline-derived CDR1 and CDR2 are MNHNY and SVGAGI (reference sequence). CDR3 protein: CASSYSMGGYGYTF. CDR3 DNA: TGTGCCAGCAGTTACTCGATGGGAGGCTATGGCTACACCTTC.

This chain uses TRBV7-9 with TRBJ1-1; tentative D call: TRBD1 (5 bases). Trimming removed 2 bases at V and 4 bases at J, with 11 bases between. Per germline, CDR1 SEHNR and CDR2 FQNEAQ (reference sequence). CDR3 length equals 14 residues. The CDR3 loop is CASSLFQGGTEAFF. CDR3 coding DNA: TGTGCCAGCAGCTTATTCCAGGGCGGCACTGAAGCTTTCTTT.

This clone has more than one count but fewer than ten. The chain is built from TRBV18 and TRBJ2-2; possible D gene TRBD2, 6 bases. Germline CDR1 is KGHSH and CDR2 is LQKENI. The CDR3 is made up of 15 amino acids. Trimming removed 1 base at V and 6 bases at J, with 12 bases between. The DNA for the CDR3 is TGTGCCAGCTCACCACGACTAGAGAGGGCCGGGGAGCTGTTTTTT. Protein: CASSPRLERAGELFF.

The chain employs TRBV10-2 and TRBJ2-5; D may be TRBD1 (6 bases). The CDR3 runs to 11 residues. CDR1 WSHSY and CDR2 SAAADI come from the germline V gene. V lost 8 bases and J 4 bases, leaving 8 bases between the germline ends. CDR3 nucleotide sequence: TGCGCCAGCCAACAGGGAGAGACCCAGTACTTC. Its protein product is CASQQGETQYF.

On this clone: Within the sample, other DNA sequences also encode this same CDR3. The V call is TRBV9, the J call TRBJ2-5; tentative D call: TRBD1 (6 bases). This CDR3 spans 11 amino acids. From germline, CDR1 is SGDLS and CDR2 YYNGEE. Trimming left V 7 bases short and J 4 bases short, with 8 bases between. This CDR3 reads CASARGETQYF. CDR3 DNA sequence: TGTGCCAGCGCCAGGGGAGAGACCCAGTACTTC.

This clone was counted between two and nine times. The V call is TRBV12-5, the J call TRBJ1-2; 7 bases map to TRBD1. The CDR3 runs 14 residues. The germline CDR1 and CDR2 sequences are LGHNT and FRNRAP. J was trimmed by 8 bases and V by 3 bases; bases with no gene match: 9. For the CDR3, the DNA is TGTGCTAGTGGTTTACAACCCCAGGGGGAGGGCTACACCTTC. This codes for CASGLQPQGEGYTF.